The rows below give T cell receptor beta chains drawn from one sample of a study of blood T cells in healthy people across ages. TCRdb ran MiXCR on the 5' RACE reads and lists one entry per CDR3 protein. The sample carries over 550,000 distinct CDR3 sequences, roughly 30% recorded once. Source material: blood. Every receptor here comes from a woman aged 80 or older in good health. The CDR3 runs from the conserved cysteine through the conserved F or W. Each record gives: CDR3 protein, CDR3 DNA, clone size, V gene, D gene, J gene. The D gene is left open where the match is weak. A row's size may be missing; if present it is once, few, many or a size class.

cdr3_aa: CASSQDTAGGWPRQYF; cdr3_nt: TGCGCCAGCAGCCAAGATACAGCGGGGGGATGGCCGCGGCAGTACTTC; clone_size: .; v_call: TRBV4-1; d_call: TRBD2; j_call: TRBJ2-5
cdr3_aa: CASSVGAGPNYGYTF; cdr3_nt: TGTGCCAGCAGCGTAGGGGCAGGGCCCAACTATGGCTACACCTTC; clone_size: few; v_call: TRBV9; d_call: .; j_call: TRBJ1-2
cdr3_aa: CAWSVKWLEQYF; cdr3_nt: TGTGCCTGGAGTGTAAAGTGGCTCGAGCAGTACTTC; clone_size: many; v_call: TRBV30; d_call: .; j_call: TRBJ2-7
cdr3_aa: CSTTGPMNTEAFF; cdr3_nt: TGCAGCACGACAGGTCCCATGAACACTGAAGCTTTCTTT; clone_size: .; v_call: TRBV20-1; d_call: .; j_call: TRBJ1-1
cdr3_aa: CASSLHLAGRETQYF; cdr3_nt: TGTGCCAGCAGCTTACACCTAGCGGGGAGGGAGACCCAGTACTTC; clone_size: .; v_call: TRBV7-2; d_call: TRBD2; j_call: TRBJ2-5
cdr3_aa: CATVTGGDGYTF; cdr3_nt: TGTGCCACCGTGACAGGGGGGGATGGCTACACCTTC; clone_size: many; v_call: TRBV6-5; d_call: TRBD1; j_call: TRBJ1-2
cdr3_aa: CASSVRCCSYEQYF; cdr3_nt: TGCGCCAGCAGTGTACGGTGTTGCTCCTACGAGCAGTACTTC; clone_size: .; v_call: TRBV10-1; d_call: .; j_call: TRBJ2-7
cdr3_aa: CASSPRTVGSNEQFF; cdr3_nt: TGTGCCAGCAGCCCTAGGACAGTCGGCTCCAATGAGCAGTTCTTC; clone_size: few; v_call: TRBV13; d_call: .; j_call: TRBJ2-1
cdr3_aa: CASSVPGTHGYTF; cdr3_nt: TGTGCCAGCAGCGTCCCCGGGACTCATGGCTACACCTTC; clone_size: many; v_call: TRBV9; d_call: .; j_call: TRBJ1-2
cdr3_aa: CASSQDPTTIRTGNTDTQYF; cdr3_nt: TGTGCCAGCAGCCAAGACCCAACCACGATTAGGACAGGGAACACAGATACGCAGTATTTT; clone_size: .; v_call: TRBV3-1; d_call: TRBD1; j_call: TRBJ2-3
cdr3_aa: CSVDQGTHEQYF; cdr3_nt: TGCAGCGTAGACCAGGGTACCCACGAGCAGTACTTC; clone_size: .; v_call: TRBV29-1; d_call: .; j_call: TRBJ2-7
cdr3_aa: CASSEALSQGRTEAFF; cdr3_nt: TGTGCCAGCAGTGAAGCTCTAAGTCAGGGAAGGACTGAAGCTTTCTTT; clone_size: .; v_call: TRBV6-1; d_call: .; j_call: TRBJ1-1
cdr3_aa: CATSRETGTTYEQYF; cdr3_nt: TGTGCCACCAGCAGAGAGACAGGGACGACCTACGAGCAGTACTTC; clone_size: many; v_call: TRBV15; d_call: TRBD1; j_call: TRBJ2-7
cdr3_aa: CASSLGIGTRGRTDTQYF; cdr3_nt: TGTGCCAGCAGTTTAGGGATTGGTACTAGGGGTCGCACAGATACGCAGTATTTT; clone_size: many; v_call: TRBV12-3/TRBV12-4; d_call: .; j_call: TRBJ2-3
cdr3_aa: CASSLGLAGTPRHTQYF; cdr3_nt: TGTGCCAGCAGCTTAGGCCTAGCGGGGACCCCCCGTCATACGCAGTATTTT; clone_size: .; v_call: TRBV13; d_call: TRBD2; j_call: TRBJ2-3
cdr3_aa: CAIKSTRGAYNEQYF; cdr3_nt: TGTGCCATCAAATCAACAAGGGGTGCCTACAATGAGCAGTACTTC; clone_size: .; v_call: TRBV10-3; d_call: .; j_call: TRBJ2-7
cdr3_aa: CASQGPGTGVQETQYF; cdr3_nt: TGTGCCAGCCAGGGCCCCGGGACGGGGGTTCAAGAGACCCAGTACTTC; clone_size: .; v_call: TRBV7-2; d_call: .; j_call: TRBJ2-5
cdr3_aa: CASSLGLAPSDTQYF; cdr3_nt: TGTGCCAGCAGCTTGGGACTAGCGCCTTCCGATACGCAGTATTTT; clone_size: many; v_call: TRBV6-2/TRBV6-3; d_call: TRBD2; j_call: TRBJ2-3
cdr3_aa: CASSGDRGANTGELFF; cdr3_nt: TGTGCCAGCAGTGGGGACAGGGGAGCGAACACCGGGGAGCTGTTTTTT; clone_size: few; v_call: TRBV25-1; d_call: TRBD1; j_call: TRBJ2-2
cdr3_aa: CASSQDYSGGNTGELFF; cdr3_nt: TGTGCCAGCAGCCAAGATTATAGCGGGGGGAACACCGGGGAGCTGTTTTTT; clone_size: few; v_call: TRBV4-2; d_call: TRBD2; j_call: TRBJ2-2
cdr3_aa: CASRTAGGEEYF; cdr3_nt: TGTGCCAGCAGGACAGCAGGGGGCGAGGAGTACTTC; clone_size: .; v_call: TRBV6-2/TRBV6-3; d_call: TRBD1; j_call: TRBJ2-4
cdr3_aa: CAWRTDNYGYTF; cdr3_nt: TGTGCCTGGAGGACGGATAACTATGGCTACACCTTC; clone_size: .; v_call: TRBV30; d_call: .; j_call: TRBJ1-2
cdr3_aa: CSVERNRMNTEAFF; cdr3_nt: TGCAGCGTTGAACGGAACAGGATGAACACTGAAGCTTTCTTT; clone_size: .; v_call: TRBV29-1; d_call: .; j_call: TRBJ1-1
cdr3_aa: CASSLGRDVLTDTQYF; cdr3_nt: TGTGCCAGCAGCTTAGGCCGGGACGTACTCACAGATACGCAGTATTTT; clone_size: many; v_call: TRBV7-9; d_call: .; j_call: TRBJ2-3
cdr3_aa: CASNRGQGYEQYF; cdr3_nt: TGTGCCAGCAACAGGGGACAGGGCTACGAGCAGTACTTC; clone_size: many; v_call: TRBV6-2/TRBV6-3; d_call: TRBD1; j_call: TRBJ2-7
cdr3_aa: CASRGQGAAYEQYF; cdr3_nt: TGCGCCAGCAGAGGACAGGGCGCTGCCTACGAGCAGTACTTC; clone_size: .; v_call: TRBV5-1; d_call: TRBD1; j_call: TRBJ2-7
cdr3_aa: CASSTGGGSSYEQYF; cdr3_nt: TGTGCCAGCAGTACTGGGGGAGGAAGCTCCTACGAGCAGTACTTC; clone_size: many; v_call: TRBV28; d_call: .; j_call: TRBJ2-7
cdr3_aa: CASQGGDTYEQYF; cdr3_nt: TGTGCCAGCCAAGGAGGGGACACCTACGAGCAGTACTTC; clone_size: many; v_call: TRBV28; d_call: .; j_call: TRBJ2-7
cdr3_aa: CASSLKRGTEETQYF; cdr3_nt: TGTGCCAGCAGTTTAAAGCGGGGGACCGAAGAGACCCAGTACTTC; clone_size: few; v_call: TRBV27; d_call: TRBD2; j_call: TRBJ2-5
cdr3_aa: CASRNRGLEKLFF; cdr3_nt: TGTGCCAGTAGAAACAGGGGGCTTGAAAAACTGTTTTTT; clone_size: few; v_call: TRBV19; d_call: TRBD1; j_call: TRBJ1-4
cdr3_aa: CASSSGLAGDTDTQYF; cdr3_nt: TGTGCCAGCAGCTCGGGACTAGCGGGGGACACAGATACGCAGTATTTT; clone_size: many; v_call: TRBV7-2; d_call: TRBD2; j_call: TRBJ2-3
cdr3_aa: CATRGTGDETEAFF; cdr3_nt: TGTGCCACCAGGGGGACAGGGGATGAGACTGAAGCTTTCTTT; clone_size: .; v_call: TRBV24-1; d_call: TRBD1; j_call: TRBJ1-1
cdr3_aa: CSARDFRDLNTEAFF; cdr3_nt: TGCAGTGCTAGAGATTTTAGGGATCTTAACACTGAAGCTTTCTTT; clone_size: .; v_call: TRBV20-1; d_call: .; j_call: TRBJ1-1
cdr3_aa: CSALPGAGAPTYNEQFF; cdr3_nt: TGCAGTGCCCTCCCCGGAGCGGGGGCCCCAACTTACAATGAGCAGTTCTTC; clone_size: many; v_call: TRBV20-1; d_call: TRBD2; j_call: TRBJ2-1
cdr3_aa: CASSSRTSGGDTQYF; cdr3_nt: TGTGCCAGCAGCTCCCGGACTAGCGGGGGGGATACGCAGTATTTT; clone_size: many; v_call: TRBV4-2; d_call: TRBD2; j_call: TRBJ2-3
cdr3_aa: CAWSATGTSGANVLTF; cdr3_nt: TGTGCCTGGAGCGCAACAGGGACGTCTGGGGCCAACGTCCTGACTTTC; clone_size: many; v_call: TRBV30; d_call: .; j_call: TRBJ2-6
cdr3_aa: CASSLENRANTEAFF; cdr3_nt: TGCGCCAGCAGCTTGGAGAACAGGGCGAACACTGAAGCTTTCTTT; clone_size: .; v_call: TRBV5-1; d_call: .; j_call: TRBJ1-1
cdr3_aa: CASSLRNGGESKGYTF; cdr3_nt: TGCGCCAGCAGCTTGAGGAACGGGGGGGAATCGAAGGGCTACACCTTC; clone_size: many; v_call: TRBV5-1; d_call: .; j_call: TRBJ1-2
cdr3_aa: CSARRLAGTYEQYF; cdr3_nt: TGCAGTGCCCGACGGCTAGCGGGGACCTACGAGCAGTACTTC; clone_size: .; v_call: TRBV20-1; d_call: TRBD2; j_call: TRBJ2-7
cdr3_aa: CASSPRERGSEQYF; cdr3_nt: TGTGCCAGCTCACCACGAGAACGGGGGTCCGAGCAGTACTTC; clone_size: many; v_call: TRBV18; d_call: .; j_call: TRBJ2-7